These 22 T cell receptor beta chains share one sample of origin, sequenced in a study of T cell responses to AZD1222 COVID-19 vaccine. Only in-frame clones appear in the TCRdb table, and some are missing; sequencing was by immunoSEQ multiplex PCR. The sample holds 90,000 to 100,000 clones, about 88% seen once. This specimen consisted of peripheral blood, obtained on day 0 of AZD1222 vaccination. These receptors originate from an adult in good health.

CDR3 coding DNA: TGTGCCTGGAGGCCCCAGCCAGGGGGGAACCCCCACCTCCAAGAGACCCAGTACTTC. Amino acid sequence: CAWRPQPGGNPHLQETQYF. V usage is TRBV30 and J usage is TRBJ2-5; maybe TRBD1 (7 bases). V was clipped by 3 bases and J by 1 base, with 27 bases between them. Germline V gives CDR1 GTSNPN, CDR2 SVGIG (reference sequence). The CDR3 is 19 amino acids.

The chain is built from TRBV6-5 and TRBJ1-6, with D perhaps TRBD1 (5 bases). CDR1 and CDR2 from the germline V gene are MNHEY and SVGAGI. The V end lost 8 bases, the J end lost 9 bases, and 14 bases lay between the germline ends. The CDR3 extends over 13 amino acids. The CDR3 DNA reads as TGTGCCAGCCTGGTGGGGACCGGTTCACCCCTCCACTTT. Residues: CASLVGTGSPLHF.

The genes are TRBV30 and TRBJ1-6; D remains ambiguous. V was cut by 0 bases and J by 4 bases, with 7 bases left in between. This CDR3 is 14 amino acids long. Germline values: CDR1 GTSNPN, CDR2 SVGIG (reference sequence). CDR3 bases: TGTGCCTGGAGTGTACGGGAGTATAATTCACCCCTCCACTTT. This gives the protein CAWSVREYNSPLHF. Full variable domain (remainder filled in from reference TRBV30 and TRBJ1-6): SQTIHQWPATLVQPVGSPLSLECTVEGTSNPNLYWYRQAAGRGLQLLFYSVGIGQISSEVPQNLSASRPQDRQFILSSKKLLLSDSGFYLCAWSVREYNSPLHFGNGTRLTVT.

The chain combines TRBV7-6 with TRBJ1-1, with unresolved D. Germline V gene sequence: CDR1 SGHVS, CDR2 FNYEAQ. The CDR3 is 15 residues long. Trimming took off 1 base at V and 2 bases at J, with 11 bases between the two ends. The CDR3 spells CASSLEEDTNTEAFF. The DNA for the CDR3 is TGTGCCAGCAGCTTAGAGGAGGATACTAACACTGAAGCTTTCTTT.

The chain combines TRBV20-1 with TRBJ2-7; D is unresolved. Per the germline V gene, CDR1 is DFQATT and CDR2 is SNEGSKA (reference sequence). V lost 1 base and J 5 bases, leaving 3 bases between the germline ends. The CDR3 has 10 residues. The CDR3, as DNA: TGCAGTGCTAGAGTAAACGAGCAGTACTTC. This encodes CSARVNEQYF.

Only a few counts were recorded for this clone. Sequence at one end of the junction differs from germline and may be a read error. The V gene is TRBV6-5, the J gene TRBJ1-2, with a possible D match to TRBD1 (6 bases). The germline gives CDR1 MNHEY, CDR2 SVGAGI. This CDR3 is built from 13 residues. Here the CDR3 reads CASTYSGEAGYTF. The CDR3 DNA follows: TGTGCCAGCACTTACTCAGGGGAGGCTGGCTACACCTTC.

The J gene is TRBJ2-5, the V gene TRBV6-2 or TRBV6-3, with 13 bases identical to TRBD2. Germline V gene sequence: CDR1 MNHEY, CDR2 SVGEGT. This CDR3 comprises 16 residues. The V gene end was trimmed by 6 bases and the J gene end by 5 bases; junction bases not matched to a gene: 9. DNA for the CDR3: TGTGCCAGCAGCACTAGCGGGGGGGCTGGATGGGAGACCCAGTACTTC. Encoded protein: CASSTSGGAGWETQYF.

The chain uses TRBV2 and TRBJ2-7, with TRBD2 matching over 11 bases. Germline V gene sequence: CDR1 SNHLY, CDR2 FYNNEI. The CDR3 is 17 amino acids. The V and J ends lost 4 bases and 0 bases, in that order; junction bases with no gene match: 8. In DNA, the CDR3 is TGTGCCAGCAGTGTAGATAGCGGGGGGGCCAGCTCCTACGAGCAGTACTTC. Encoded protein: CASSVDSGGASSYEQYF.

The chain links TRBV10-2 to TRBJ2-2; 9 bases map to TRBD2. V shed 6 bases and J 6 bases; nucleotides not matched to a gene: 11. The CDR3 covers 16 residues. Germline CDR1 and CDR2: WSHSY and SAAADI. The CDR3 region has the DNA TGCGCCAGCAGGGATCTAGCGGGGAGAACACCCGGGGAGCTGTTTTTT. Amino acid sequence: CASRDLAGRTPGELFF.

The chain joins TRBV6-4 to TRBJ2-7, with D hard to call. Germline V gene lookup returns CDR1 MRHNA and CDR2 SNTAGT. This CDR3 contains 12 residues. Trimming shortened V by 3 bases and J by 6 bases, and 9 bases separated the two germline ends. CDR3 sequence reads: CASSEKVREQYF. The CDR3 DNA is TGTGCCAGCAGTGAAAAGGTGCGCGAGCAGTACTTC.

V gene TRBV6-8 combines with J gene TRBJ1-2, with D unclear. Looked up from germline, CDR1 is MNHGY and CDR2 is SAAAGT. This CDR3 contains 14 residues. V dropped 2 bases and J dropped 4 bases, with 11 bases sitting between them. Written as DNA, the CDR3 is TGTGCCAGCAGTTACAACCTAGCCTCCTATGGCTACACCTTC. Translation: CASSYNLASYGYTF.

This clone was seen a single time. The DNA of the CDR3 is TGTGCCAGCAGTAAACAGGGGAAGGGCACTGAAGCTTTCTTT. Amino acid sequence: CASSKQGKGTEAFF. The V call is TRBV6-5, the J call TRBJ1-1, with 7 bases identical to TRBD1. V was clipped by 5 bases and J by 4 bases; unmatched bases: 7. CDR3 length: 14 residues. The V gene's germline CDR1 is MNHEY and CDR2 SVGAGI.

The J gene is TRBJ2-7, the V gene TRBV6-6; 7 nucleotides agree with TRBD1. The CDR3 length is 14 residues. Trimming took 6 bases from V and 6 from J; bases not matched to a gene: 11. Germline V gene lookup returns CDR1 MNHNY and CDR2 SVGAGI (reference sequence). CDR3 in amino acids: CASSSRDSNSEQYF. CDR3 in DNA: TGTGCCAGCAGCTCCCGGGACAGTAACTCCGAGCAGTACTTC.

The gene calls are TRBV6-5 and TRBJ1-2, with a tentative D call TRBD1 (5 bases). Germline V gene lookup returns CDR1 MNHEY and CDR2 SVGAGI. CDR3 length: 13 residues. The V end was cut by 7 bases, the J end by 8 bases, with 17 bases between. For the CDR3, the DNA is TGTGCCAGCAACAACAGAATCAGGGACGGCTACACCTTC. Its protein product is CASNNRIRDGYTF.

The J gene is TRBJ1-2, the V gene TRBV6-1; possibly TRBD1 for D (6 bases). CDR3 length equals 15 residues. V was trimmed by 3 bases and J by 8 bases, leaving 19 bases between them. Germline assignment: CDR1 MNHNS and CDR2 SASEGT. This CDR3 is CASSDGGAGLKGYTF. The CDR3 region has the DNA TGTGCCAGCAGTGATGGGGGCGCGGGTTTAAAAGGCTACACCTTC.

The genes are TRBV12-3 or TRBV12-4 and TRBJ1-1; weak D call: TRBD1 (5 bases). The CDR3 is 11 residues long. Between the trimmed V and J ends, which lost 6 bases and 7 bases, there was a span of 9 bases. CDR3 residues: CASSRDGEAFF. CDR3 nucleotides: TGTGCCAGCAGCAGGGACGGTGAAGCTTTCTTT.

This chain uses TRBV5-6 with TRBJ2-2; unclear D gene. V lost 4 bases and J 0 bases, leaving 7 bases between the germline ends. The CDR3 runs 14 residues. Germline assignment: CDR1 SGHDT and CDR2 YYEEEE. The CDR3 is CASSRGPNTGELFF. In nucleotides, the CDR3 is TGTGCCAGCAGCCGAGGCCCGAACACCGGGGAGCTGTTTTTT.

CDR3 sequence: CASSDNSYQPQHF. Here the CDR3 DNA reads TGCGCCAGCAGTGACAATTCTTATCAGCCCCAGCATTTT. V and J are TRBV10-2 and TRBJ1-5; D gene ambiguous. The CDR3 runs 13 residues. The V end was cut by 3 bases, the J end by 5 bases, with 8 bases between. Germline lookup yields CDR1 WSHSY and CDR2 SAAADI.

The chain uses TRBV19 and TRBJ1-1; D is perhaps TRBD1 (5 bases). The CDR3 is 14 residues long. Trimming cost V 3 bases and J 4 bases, with 12 bases left between them. The germline V gene has CDR1 LNHDA and CDR2 SQIVND (reference sequence). The CDR3: CASSMFQGTTEAFF. CDR3 nucleotide sequence: TGTGCCAGTAGTATGTTCCAGGGAACCACTGAAGCTTTCTTT. Full variable domain (rest looked up from reference TRBV19 and TRBJ1-1): DGGITQSPKYLFRKEGQNVTLSCEQNLNHDAMYWYRQDPGQGLRLIYYSQIVNDFQKGDIAEGYSVSREKKESFPLTVTSAQKNPTAFYLCASSMFQGTTEAFFGQGTRLTVV.

This chain links TRBV19 with TRBJ1-2; the D is unclear. The CDR3 contains 13 residues. Germline lookup yields CDR1 LNHDA and CDR2 SQIVND (reference sequence). V was trimmed by 7 bases and J by 8 bases, leaving 17 bases between them. The CDR3 nucleotides are TGTGCCAGTACCACCCCGGGCACCTACGGCTACACCTTC. It yields the protein CASTTPGTYGYTF.

This clone showed up just once. The CDR3 sequence: CASSPDSLGYEQYF. The CDR3 DNA follows: TGTGCCAGCTCCCCGGACAGTTTGGGCTACGAGCAGTACTTC. The chain joins TRBV27 to TRBJ2-7; a possible D gene is TRBD1 (6 bases). The CDR3 spans 14 residues. Trimming cost V 8 bases and J 3 bases, with 17 bases left between them. Germline assignment: CDR1 MNHEY and CDR2 SMNVEV (reference sequence).

The J gene is TRBJ2-2, the V gene TRBV7-2, with 8 bases that match TRBD2. From germline, CDR1 is SGHTA and CDR2 FQGNSA. Germline trimming cut 2 bases from V and 7 bases from J; bases unmatched to any gene: 3. The CDR3 has 14 amino acids. CDR3 residues: CASSLRGGGGELFF. The CDR3 DNA reads as TGTGCCAGCAGCTTACGGGGGGGCGGCGGGGAGCTGTTTTTT.